The 14 T cell receptor beta chains reported below all come from one sample, sequenced in a study of blood T cell repertoires in COVID-19. The method was immunoSEQ multiplex PCR; TCRdb's version includes in-frame clones alone and lacks a portion of them. Here the sample spans 15,000 to 20,000 clones, 85% being singletons. Material for sequencing was peripheral blood. The receptors originated from a man at least 80 years old with acute or convalescent COVID-19.

This rearrangement joins TRBV5-1 to TRBJ2-7; 8 positions match TRBD1. J gave up 6 bases and V 1 base, and 6 bases lay outside the gene matches. The CDR3 is made up of 14 amino acids. The germline V gene has CDR1 SGHRS and CDR2 YFSETQ. CDR3 in amino acids: CASSLSQGAGEQYF. In nucleotides, the CDR3 is TGCGCCAGCAGCTTGTCTCAGGGGGCAGGCGAGCAGTACTTC.

This clone was seen more than once but under ten times. The chain uses TRBV20-1 and TRBJ1-3, with a weak D call TRBD1 (6 bases). CDR3 length equals 14 residues. Deletions cut 3 bases from V and 4 bases from J, with 13 bases between. The V gene's germline CDR1 is DFQATT and CDR2 SNEGSKA (reference sequence). This CDR3 reads CSASTGQYGNTIYF. Here the CDR3 DNA reads TGCAGTGCTAGTACAGGGCAGTACGGAAACACCATATATTTT.

V gene TRBV12-3 or TRBV12-4 combines with J gene TRBJ2-2, with a weak D call TRBD1 (6 bases). The length of the CDR3 is 13 residues. V shed 5 bases and J shed 8 bases, with 12 bases lying between them. The CDR3 sequence is CASSPQGDGELFF. DNA for the CDR3: TGTGCCAGCAGTCCACAGGGTGATGGGGAGCTGTTTTTT.

This rearrangement joins TRBV18 to TRBJ2-1; a weak D match, TRBD1 (5 bases). V lost 2 bases and J lost 10, with 9 bases in between. This CDR3 contains 12 residues. Germline V gene data show CDR1 as KGHSH and CDR2 as LQKENI. CDR3 coding DNA: TGTGCCAGCTCACCAAGACAGCCCGAGCAGTTCTTC. It is translated as CASSPRQPEQFF.

The chain links TRBV28 to TRBJ2-3; the D is unclear. Germline V gene sequence: CDR1 MDHEN, CDR2 SYDVKM. This CDR3 spans 12 amino acids. Trimming took off 3 bases at V and 7 bases at J, with 8 bases between the two ends. Written as DNA, the CDR3 is TGTGCCAGCAGTTTTCGGCGGAATACGCAGTATTTT. Encoded protein: CASSFRRNTQYF. The variable domain in full, with the rest retrieved from reference TRBV28 and TRBJ2-3, is DVKVTQSSRYLVKRTGEKVFLECVQDMDHENMFWYRQDPGLGLRLIYFSYDVKMKEKGDIPEGYSVSREKKERFSLILESASTNQTSMYLCASSFRRNTQYFGPGTRLTVL.

This clone is a singleton in its sample. The rearrangement uses TRBV6-2 or TRBV6-3 and TRBJ1-5; no firm D call. The V gene's germline CDR1 is MNHEY and CDR2 SVGEGT. The CDR3 extends over 14 amino acids. V lost 6 bases and J 6 bases, leaving 15 bases between the germline ends. The CDR3 spells CASSPDGQIQPQHF. In nucleotides, the CDR3 is TGTGCCAGCAGCCCCGATGGCCAGATTCAGCCCCAGCATTTT.

This chain joins TRBV7-2 and TRBJ1-1, with TRBD1 as a possible D gene (6 bases). The CDR3 is 14 amino acids. V shed 4 bases and J shed 4 bases, with 13 bases lying between them. Germline CDR1 SGHTA, CDR2 FQGNSA. The CDR3 nucleotides are TGTGCCAGCAGCTCGAGACAGGATAGCACTGAAGCTTTCTTT. This gives the protein CASSSRQDSTEAFF.

V usage is TRBV19 and J usage is TRBJ1-2; no firm D call. Trimming removed 6 bases from V and 2 bases from J, with 10 bases in between. The CDR3 is made up of 13 amino acids. Germline CDR1 is LNHDA and CDR2 is SQIVND (reference sequence). The CDR3 sequence is CASRLKPNYGYTF. CDR3 in DNA: TGTGCCAGTAGACTGAAGCCAAACTATGGCTACACCTTC.

The rearrangement uses TRBV2 and TRBJ2-7; unclear D gene. Germline V gene sequence: CDR1 SNHLY, CDR2 FYNNEI. V was clipped by 5 bases and J by 0 bases, with 8 bases between them. CDR3 length: 13 residues. CDR3: CASSQESSYEQYF. In nucleotides, the CDR3 is TGTGCCAGCAGTCAAGAGAGCTCCTACGAGCAGTACTTC.

The chain couples TRBV7-2 to TRBJ2-7; perhaps TRBD2 as D (6 bases). The V gene lost 5 bases and the J gene lost 6 bases, with 11 bases spanning the gap. This CDR3 has 12 residues. Looked up from germline, CDR1 is SGHTA and CDR2 is FQGNSA. The CDR3 sequence: CASSVSGFEQYF. The CDR3 DNA sequence: TGTGCCAGCAGCGTAAGCGGGTTCGAGCAGTACTTC.

CDR3 loop: CASSLGDYEQYF. CDR3 nucleotides: TGTGCCAGCAGCTTAGGCGACTACGAGCAGTACTTC. The J gene is TRBJ2-7, the V gene TRBV7-9; D is ambiguous. CDR3 length: 12 residues. Germline V gives CDR1 SEHNR, CDR2 FQNEAQ (reference sequence). The V and J ends lost 1 base and 3 bases respectively, with 4 bases between them.

V usage is TRBV30 and J usage is TRBJ1-3, with TRBD1 matching over 8 bases. The length of the CDR3 is 16 residues. The trim removed 2 bases at V and 5 bases at J, leaving 11 bases unmatched. Germline lookup yields CDR1 GTSNPN and CDR2 SVGIG (reference sequence). The DNA for the CDR3 is TGTGCCTGGAGTCCCTCCGGCAGGGGGCTTCGAAACACCATATATTTT. Protein product: CAWSPSGRGLRNTIYF.

V is TRBV9 and J is TRBJ1-5; D is possibly TRBD1 (5 bases). The CDR3 contains 14 residues. CDR1 is SGDLS and CDR2 is YYNGEE in the germline V gene. The V end was cut by 3 bases, the J end by 4 bases, with 11 bases between. CDR3: CASSANRGNQPQHF. The CDR3 coding sequence is TGTGCCAGCAGCGCCAACCGGGGGAATCAGCCCCAGCATTTT.

This clone was recorded once. The chain uses TRBV7-2 and TRBJ2-5; 9 bases line up with TRBD2. CDR1 and CDR2 (germline): SGHTA, FQGNSA. V was pared by 5 bases and J by 2 bases, with 6 bases of the junction left unmatched. The CDR3 covers 15 residues. The CDR3 protein is CASSVSGGTQETQYF. In DNA, the CDR3 is TGTGCCAGCAGCGTTAGCGGGGGTACACAAGAGACCCAGTACTTC.